Listed below are T cell receptor beta chains from one sample, sequenced in a study of T cell responses to AZD1222 COVID-19 vaccine. Method: immunoSEQ multiplex PCR; TCRdb's copy keeps in-frame clones and lacks some. The sample consists of some 110,000 clones, roughly 86% of them appearing once. The input for sequencing was peripheral blood, taken 28 days after the second dose of the MenACWY control vaccine. The receptors were sampled from an adult who received the MenACWY meningococcal vaccine as a control. CDR3s include the opening cysteine and the closing phenylalanine or tryptophan. The D gene is left open where the match is weak. The size field is filled for only some rows; it gives once, few, many or a size class.

J gene: TRBJ1-2; V gene: TRBV10-3; clone size: few; D gene: NA; CDR3 DNA: TGTGCCATCAGTGAGTCGGGGCAGAGATATGGCTACACCTTC; CDR3 protein: CAISESGQRYGYTF
J gene: TRBJ1-6; V gene: TRBV9; clone size: NA; D gene: NA; CDR3 DNA: TGTGCCAGCAGCGTAGACCGGGTAGAGTCACCCCTCCACTTT; CDR3 protein: CASSVDRVESPLHF
J gene: TRBJ1-5; V gene: TRBV2; clone size: once; D gene: TRBD1; CDR3 DNA: TGTGCCAGCAGGAAACGGGCAGGGGGTAATCAGCCCCAGCATTTT; CDR3 protein: CASRKRAGGNQPQHF
J gene: TRBJ1-4; V gene: TRBV28; clone size: NA; D gene: TRBD1; CDR3 DNA: TGTGCCAGCAGTTTTGCAGGGGGCGGTGAAAAACTGTTTTTT; CDR3 protein: CASSFAGGGEKLFF
J gene: TRBJ1-1; V gene: TRBV6-2/TRBV6-3; clone size: NA; D gene: NA; CDR3 DNA: TGTGCCAGCAGTTACCGACACTGGGCTGAAGCTTTCTTT; CDR3 protein: CASSYRHWAEAFF
J gene: TRBJ1-5; V gene: TRBV19; clone size: NA; D gene: TRBD1; CDR3 DNA: TGTGCCAGTAGTAAGACAGGGATTCAGAATCAGCCCCAGCATTTT; CDR3 protein: CASSKTGIQNQPQHF
J gene: TRBJ1-3; V gene: TRBV7-2; clone size: few; D gene: NA; CDR3 DNA: TGTGCCAGCAGCCCTACGGACCTCGGCGGAAACACCATATATTTT; CDR3 protein: CASSPTDLGGNTIYF
J gene: TRBJ2-1; V gene: TRBV7-2; clone size: NA; D gene: NA; CDR3 DNA: TGTGCCAGCAACCAACAGGGCCCCGATGAGCAGTTCTTC; CDR3 protein: CASNQQGPDEQFF
J gene: TRBJ1-1; V gene: TRBV4-1; clone size: few; D gene: NA; CDR3 DNA: TGCGCCAGCAGCCAAGATATTCACGGGAACACTGAAGCTTTCTTT; CDR3 protein: CASSQDIHGNTEAFF
J gene: TRBJ2-1; V gene: TRBV6-5; clone size: NA; D gene: TRBD2; CDR3 DNA: TGTGCCAGCAGTTACGCTCTTAGCGGGGGGCAGGATGAGCAGTTCTTC; CDR3 protein: CASSYALSGGQDEQFF
J gene: TRBJ1-4; V gene: TRBV2; clone size: NA; D gene: NA; CDR3 DNA: TGTGCCAGCAGTGCGGAGGGGGGAGTTAATGAAAAACTGTTTTTT; CDR3 protein: CASSAEGGVNEKLFF
J gene: TRBJ2-3; V gene: TRBV18; clone size: few; D gene: NA; CDR3 DNA: TGTGCCAGCTCACCCATGAGAGGAGATACGCAGTATTTT; CDR3 protein: CASSPMRGDTQYF
J gene: TRBJ2-5; V gene: TRBV6-2/TRBV6-3; clone size: NA; D gene: TRBD1; CDR3 DNA: TGTGCCAGCAGTTTGGGGACAGGGGTAGAGACCCAGTACTTC; CDR3 protein: CASSLGTGVETQYF
J gene: TRBJ1-2; V gene: TRBV6-2/TRBV6-3; clone size: NA; D gene: TRBD1; CDR3 DNA: TGTGCCAGCAGCCCAAACGGACAGGGACGGGGCTACACCTTC; CDR3 protein: CASSPNGQGRGYTF
J gene: TRBJ2-2; V gene: TRBV5-1; clone size: NA; D gene: TRBD1; CDR3 DNA: TGCGCCAGCAGCCCATGGACAGGGGGCCCCGGGGAGCTGTTTTTT; CDR3 protein: CASSPWTGGPGELFF
J gene: TRBJ2-2; V gene: TRBV6-4; clone size: NA; D gene: NA; CDR3 DNA: TGTGCCAGCAGTAGATTTCCCCTCGCGGGAACTCCGAACACCGGGGAGCTGTTTTTT; CDR3 protein: CASSRFPLAGTPNTGELFF
J gene: TRBJ1-4; V gene: TRBV4-2; clone size: NA; D gene: TRBD1; CDR3 DNA: TGTGCCAGCAGCCAGGGGGGCAGGGGGCTCGAAAAACTGTTTTTT; CDR3 protein: CASSQGGRGLEKLFF
J gene: TRBJ2-1; V gene: TRBV14; clone size: NA; D gene: TRBD2; CDR3 DNA: TGTGCCAGCAGGGGGACTAGCGGGGGGACCCAGTTCTTC; CDR3 protein: CASRGTSGGTQFF
J gene: TRBJ1-2; V gene: TRBV29-1; clone size: NA; D gene: NA; CDR3 DNA: TGCAGCGTTGACAGCTATGGCTACACCTTC; CDR3 protein: CSVDSYGYTF
J gene: TRBJ2-6; V gene: TRBV11-2; clone size: NA; D gene: TRBD1; CDR3 DNA: TGTGCCAGCAGACGCCAGGGACAGGGGTATGGTGGGGCCAACGTCCTGACTTTC; CDR3 protein: CASRRQGQGYGGANVLTF
J gene: TRBJ1-2; V gene: TRBV5-4; clone size: NA; D gene: NA; CDR3 DNA: TGTGCCAGCAGTTCACCGAGGGACGATGGCTACACCTTC; CDR3 protein: CASSSPRDDGYTF
J gene: TRBJ2-1; V gene: TRBV18; clone size: NA; D gene: NA; CDR3 DNA: TGTGCCAGCTCACCGAACAACCCGGGTAATGAGCAGTTCTTC; CDR3 protein: CASSPNNPGNEQFF
J gene: TRBJ2-1; V gene: TRBV4-3; clone size: NA; D gene: TRBD2; CDR3 DNA: TGCGCCAGCAGCCAGACCTCAGGAGCGGGGGACTACAATGAGCAGTTCTTC; CDR3 protein: CASSQTSGAGDYNEQFF
J gene: TRBJ2-7; V gene: TRBV28; clone size: NA; D gene: TRBD2; CDR3 DNA: TGTGCCAGCGGATTACTAGCGGGGACCTACGAGCAGTACTTC; CDR3 protein: CASGLLAGTYEQYF
J gene: TRBJ1-1; V gene: TRBV30; clone size: NA; D gene: NA; CDR3 DNA: TGTGCCTGGAGCGCATGGGGGGCTGAAGCTTTCTTT; CDR3 protein: CAWSAWGAEAFF
J gene: TRBJ2-1; V gene: TRBV9; clone size: NA; D gene: TRBD2; CDR3 DNA: TGTGCCAGCAGCCCGTCTGGGCGGGGGGTCTCGGATGAGCAGTTCTTC; CDR3 protein: CASSPSGRGVSDEQFF
J gene: TRBJ2-1; V gene: TRBV10-1; clone size: few; D gene: NA; CDR3 DNA: TGCGCCAGCAGTGAAAGCCGAGGAGTAGCGAGGACCTCCTACAATGAGCAGTTCTTC; CDR3 protein: CASSESRGVARTSYNEQFF
J gene: TRBJ1-1; V gene: TRBV6-5; clone size: once; D gene: NA; CDR3 DNA: TGTGCCAGCAGCAGATCAATGAACACTGAAGCTTTCTTT; CDR3 protein: CASSRSMNTEAFF
J gene: TRBJ2-1; V gene: TRBV6-6; clone size: NA; D gene: TRBD2; CDR3 DNA: TGTGCCAGCAGTTACGCGGGAGGGGCCGGCTACAATGAGCAGTTCTTC; CDR3 protein: CASSYAGGAGYNEQFF
J gene: TRBJ2-7; V gene: TRBV5-5; clone size: NA; D gene: NA; CDR3 DNA: TGTGCCAGCAGCCGCCTACGGGAGCAGTACTTC; CDR3 protein: CASSRLREQYF
J gene: TRBJ1-5; V gene: TRBV27; clone size: NA; D gene: TRBD1; CDR3 DNA: TGTGCCAGCAGTCGGTATGGTGGTCGTGGCGGGACAGCCCGGGGGGAGCCCCAGCATTTT; CDR3 protein: CASSRYGGRGGTARGEPQHF
J gene: TRBJ1-3; V gene: TRBV4-3; clone size: NA; D gene: NA; CDR3 DNA: TGCGCCAGCAGCCAGGGGAGTACAGCAACCTCTGGAAACACCATATATTTT; CDR3 protein: CASSQGSTATSGNTIYF
J gene: TRBJ2-6; V gene: TRBV28; clone size: NA; D gene: NA; CDR3 DNA: TGTGCCAGCAGTTCCAGTATTAGCTCTGGGGCCAACGTCCTGACTTTC; CDR3 protein: CASSSSISSGANVLTF
J gene: TRBJ1-5; V gene: TRBV2; clone size: NA; D gene: TRBD1; CDR3 DNA: TGTGCCAGCAGGGAGGACAGGGGAGGACAGCCCCAGCATTTT; CDR3 protein: CASREDRGGQPQHF
J gene: TRBJ1-3; V gene: TRBV7-3; clone size: NA; D gene: NA; CDR3 DNA: TGTGCCAGCAGCCCAGGGGGAAACACCATATATTTT; CDR3 protein: CASSPGGNTIYF
J gene: TRBJ1-1; V gene: TRBV4-1; clone size: few; D gene: NA; CDR3 DNA: TGCGCCAGCAGCCAGAGACCCTACAGGAGGAGGACTGAAGCTTTCTTT; CDR3 protein: CASSQRPYRRRTEAFF
J gene: TRBJ1-6; V gene: TRBV6-6; clone size: NA; D gene: NA; CDR3 DNA: TGCGCCGGGGGGGCCTATAATTCACCCCTCCACTTT; CDR3 protein: CAGGAYNSPLHF
J gene: TRBJ2-3; V gene: TRBV5-1; clone size: once; D gene: TRBD2; CDR3 DNA: TGCGCCAGCAGCTATGCAGCGGGGGGGCCCACAGATACGCAGTATTTT; CDR3 protein: CASSYAAGGPTDTQYF
J gene: TRBJ1-2; V gene: TRBV9; clone size: NA; D gene: TRBD1; CDR3 DNA: TGTGCCAGCAGCATAAGACCAGACAGGGGCTATGGCTACACCTTC; CDR3 protein: CASSIRPDRGYGYTF
J gene: TRBJ1-2; V gene: TRBV4-1; clone size: NA; D gene: NA; CDR3 DNA: TGCGCCAGCAGCCAATCTGGGGGCTATGGCTACACCTTC; CDR3 protein: CASSQSGGYGYTF
J gene: TRBJ2-7; V gene: TRBV18; clone size: NA; D gene: TRBD1; CDR3 DNA: TGTGCCAGCTCACGGGGGACAGGGTCCTACGAGCAGTACTTC; CDR3 protein: CASSRGTGSYEQYF
J gene: TRBJ2-3; V gene: TRBV6-6; clone size: NA; D gene: NA; CDR3 DNA: TGTGCCAGCGTGGGGGAAAGCACAGATACGCAGTATTTT; CDR3 protein: CASVGESTDTQYF
J gene: TRBJ2-7; V gene: TRBV27; clone size: NA; D gene: NA; CDR3 DNA: TGTGCCAGCAGTTTAAACAGGGCCCACGAGCAGTACTTC; CDR3 protein: CASSLNRAHEQYF
J gene: TRBJ2-3; V gene: TRBV6-4; clone size: once; D gene: NA; CDR3 DNA: TGTGCCAGCAGTGACTCTTACGGAGAAACAGATACGCAGTATTTT; CDR3 protein: CASSDSYGETDTQYF
J gene: TRBJ1-2; V gene: TRBV25-1; clone size: NA; D gene: TRBD1; CDR3 DNA: TGTGCCAGCAGTGACCGGACAGGGCCGTTCGACGGCTACACCTTC; CDR3 protein: CASSDRTGPFDGYTF
J gene: TRBJ2-1; V gene: TRBV7-2; clone size: NA; D gene: TRBD1; CDR3 DNA: TGTGCCAGCAGCTTTCACCGGGACAGGCCCTACAATGAGCAGTTCTTC; CDR3 protein: CASSFHRDRPYNEQFF
J gene: TRBJ1-2; V gene: TRBV27; clone size: NA; D gene: NA; CDR3 DNA: TGTGCCAGCAGTTCACCCTTGGGGGGCTACACCTTC; CDR3 protein: CASSSPLGGYTF
J gene: TRBJ2-6; V gene: TRBV7-8; clone size: NA; D gene: NA; CDR3 DNA: TGTGCCAGCAGCTTTTTAATTCGGGGATCAGACTCTGGGGCCAACGTCCTGACTTTC; CDR3 protein: CASSFLIRGSDSGANVLTF
J gene: TRBJ2-1; V gene: TRBV5-5; clone size: NA; D gene: NA; CDR3 DNA: TGTGCCAGTTCCCGGAGTGGATACAATGAGCAGTTCTTC; CDR3 protein: CASSRSGYNEQFF
J gene: TRBJ1-1; V gene: TRBV6-2/TRBV6-3; clone size: NA; D gene: TRBD1; CDR3 DNA: TGTGCCAGCAGTCCGGGACAGAGGCCCACTGAAGCTTTCTTT; CDR3 protein: CASSPGQRPTEAFF